This T cell receptor (beta chain) was observed in a study of OX40 agonist ivuxolimab in advanced cancers. Study at large: Given to patients was ivuxolimab, an agonistic anti-OX40 (CD134) antibody. Enrolled patients in dose escalation had cancers that were hepatocellular carcinoma, melanoma, renal cell or head and neck cancer.

Patients with a history of autoimmune disease or on systemic immunosuppression were excluded. The study's findings and limits: Normalized expansion of T-cell clones was also low for some nonresponders.

Data came from immunoSEQ multiplex PCR; TCRdb stores just in-frame clones and leaves some out. Of 65,000 to 95,000 clones listed, 91% are singletons. Comment on this clone: Its target is unknown.

The CDR3 is 16 residues long. V lost 0 bases to trimming and J lost 6 bases, with 15 bases between them. The V gene's germline CDR1 is SGHNT and CDR2 YENEEA. This receptor was identified in an adult with an advanced solid tumor such as melanoma, head and neck, liver or kidney cancer. V is TRBV11-3 and J is TRBJ2-1; D remains unclear. This specimen consisted of CD4+ or CD8+ T cells sorted from blood, obtained in a trial of the OX40 agonist ivuxolimab. CDR3 residues: CASSLDVTTYGNEQFF. The CDR3 DNA sequence: TGTGCCAGCAGCTTAGATGTAACTACCTACGGCAATGAGCAGTTCTTC.